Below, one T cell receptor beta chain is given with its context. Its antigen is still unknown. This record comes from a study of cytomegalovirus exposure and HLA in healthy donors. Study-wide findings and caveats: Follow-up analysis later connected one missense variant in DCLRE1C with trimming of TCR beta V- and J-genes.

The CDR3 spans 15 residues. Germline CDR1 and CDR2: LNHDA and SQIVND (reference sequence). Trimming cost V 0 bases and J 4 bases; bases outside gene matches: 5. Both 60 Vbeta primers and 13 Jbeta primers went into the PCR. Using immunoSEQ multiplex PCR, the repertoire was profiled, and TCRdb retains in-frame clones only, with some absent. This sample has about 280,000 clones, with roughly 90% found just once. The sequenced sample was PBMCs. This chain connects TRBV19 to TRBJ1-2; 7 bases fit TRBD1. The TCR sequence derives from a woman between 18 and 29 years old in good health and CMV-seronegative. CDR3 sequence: CASSIDRDSFYGYTF. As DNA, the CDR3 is TGTGCCAGTAGTATAGATAGGGACAGCTTCTATGGCTACACCTTC.